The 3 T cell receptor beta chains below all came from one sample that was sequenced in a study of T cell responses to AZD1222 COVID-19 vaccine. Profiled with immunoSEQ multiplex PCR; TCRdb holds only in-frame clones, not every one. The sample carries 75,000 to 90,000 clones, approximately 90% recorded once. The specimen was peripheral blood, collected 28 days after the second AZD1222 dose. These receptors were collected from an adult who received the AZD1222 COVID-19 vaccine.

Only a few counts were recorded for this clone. CDR3 sequence (DNA): TGTGCCAGTAGTAGTACTTGGGGACTAGGGAACACCGGGGAGCTGTTTTTT. This translates into CASSSTWGLGNTGELFF. This chain uses TRBV19 with TRBJ2-2, with TRBD2 matching 8 bases. Unmatched junction bases numbered 8, after V lost 4 bases and J lost 1 base. The germline V gene has CDR1 LNHDA and CDR2 SQIVND (reference sequence). The CDR3 runs 17 residues.

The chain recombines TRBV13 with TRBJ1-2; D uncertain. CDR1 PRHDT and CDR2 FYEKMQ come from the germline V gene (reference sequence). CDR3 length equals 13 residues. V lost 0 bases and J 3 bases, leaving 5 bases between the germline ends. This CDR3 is CASSLGGDYGYTF. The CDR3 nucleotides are TGTGCCAGCAGCTTAGGAGGAGACTATGGCTACACCTTC.

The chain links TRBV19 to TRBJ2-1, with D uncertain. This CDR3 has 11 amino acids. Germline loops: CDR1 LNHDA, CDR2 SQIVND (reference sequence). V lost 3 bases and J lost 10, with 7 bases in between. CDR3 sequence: CASSIGPEQFF. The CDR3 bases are TGTGCCAGTAGTATCGGTCCGGAGCAGTTCTTC.